This TCR beta chain is drawn from a study of chemoradiotherapy in HPV16-positive cancers. Study-wide points: Only two HPV16-positive patients supplied the functional HPV-specificity definition. Non-HPV-specific T cells did not expand in tumors during treatment, whereas candidate HPV-specific clones and E7-related motifs did.

Measured with immunoSEQ multiplex PCR; TCRdb has only the in-frame clones, and not every one. The sample holds approximately 50,000 clones, around 90% seen once. A note on this clone: Its antigen is as yet unknown.

This CDR3 has 16 amino acids. Germline V lookup: CDR1 MNHEY, CDR2 SMNVEV (reference sequence). With V trimmed by 1 base and J by 5 bases, 5 bases remained unmatched. Sequencing was performed on blood, taken from a patient who underwent chemoradiotherapy. This clonotype was obtained from a human donor with HPV-associated anogenital cancer. The gene calls are TRBV27 and TRBJ2-3; 11 nucleotides line up with TRBD2. CDR3 sequence (DNA): TGTGCCAGCAGTTTATTACTAGCGGGAGTGGGAGATACGCAGTATTTT. Translated, it gives CASSLLLAGVGDTQYF.